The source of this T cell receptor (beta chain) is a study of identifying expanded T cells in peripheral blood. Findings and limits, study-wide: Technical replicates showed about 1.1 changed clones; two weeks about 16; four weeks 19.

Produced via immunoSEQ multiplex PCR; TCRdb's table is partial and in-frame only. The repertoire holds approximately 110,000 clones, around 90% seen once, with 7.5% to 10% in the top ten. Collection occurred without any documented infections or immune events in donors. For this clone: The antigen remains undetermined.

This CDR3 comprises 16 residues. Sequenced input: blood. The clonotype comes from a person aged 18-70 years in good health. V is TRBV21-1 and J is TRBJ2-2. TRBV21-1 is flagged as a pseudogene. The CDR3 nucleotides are TGTGCCAGCAGCAATGGGATGAGATCGCCCACCGGGGAGCTGTTTTTT. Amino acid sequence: CASSNGMRSPTGELFF.